What follows are 29 T cell receptor beta chains derived from one specimen sequenced in a study of blood T cell repertoires in COVID-19. Generated by immunoSEQ multiplex PCR, the TCRdb table keeps only in-frame clones and is missing some. The sample yields roughly 190,000 clones, 76% seen once. Sequencing was performed on peripheral blood. The receptor source for this set is a woman between 45 and 60 years old with active or convalescent COVID-19.

V is TRBV7-8 and J is TRBJ2-5, with TRBD2 identical over 9 bases. This CDR3 spans 17 amino acids. With V trimmed by 5 bases and J by 2 bases, 12 bases remained unmatched. CDR1 and CDR2 (germline): SGHVS, FQNEAQ. The CDR3 reads CASSRERLAGEQETQYF. The DNA for the CDR3 is TGTGCCAGCAGCCGCGAGCGGTTAGCGGGAGAACAAGAGACCCAGTACTTC.

The chain uses TRBV4-1 and TRBJ2-5, with D possibly TRBD2 on 5 matching bases. The germline V gene has CDR1 MGHRA and CDR2 YSYEKL. There are 15 residues in the CDR3. With 6 bases removed from V and 6 bases from J, the gap between germline ends came to 20 bases. The CDR3 DNA follows: TGCGCCAGCAGATACGACCCGTGGGGAGCCCAGACCCAGTACTTC. Translation gives CASRYDPWGAQTQYF.

This clone was observed a few times. The rearrangement links TRBV15 to TRBJ1-1, with TRBD1 matching 12 bases. Germline V CDR1 and CDR2: LNHNV, YYDKDF (reference sequence). The CDR3 runs 15 residues. With 6 bases clipped from V and 8 bases from J, the junction kept 10 bases outside the gene matches. CDR3 residues: CATRRLRDRGREAFF. The CDR3 DNA reads TGTGCCACCAGGCGACTCAGGGACAGGGGGCGGGAAGCTTTCTTT.

A few counts support this clone. The chain has TRBV7-6 and TRBJ2-2, with TRBD1 matching 7 bases. V lost 4 bases to trimming and J lost 0 bases; unmatched junction nucleotides: 2. The CDR3 spans 15 residues. Germline V CDR1 and CDR2: SGHVS, FNYEAQ. The CDR3 here is CASSYTGANTGELFF. In nucleotides, the CDR3 is TGTGCCAGCAGCTACACAGGGGCGAACACCGGGGAGCTGTTTTTT. The full variable domain, its missing parts supplied by reference TRBV7-6 and TRBJ2-2, is GAGVSQSPRYKVTKRGQDVALRCDPISGHVSLYWYRQALGQGPEFLTYFNYEAQQDKSGLPNDRFSAERPEGSISTLTIQRTEQRDSAMYRCASSYTGANTGELFFGEGSRLTVL.

The V gene is TRBV6-2 or TRBV6-3, the J gene TRBJ1-1; TRBD1 is a possible D gene (5 bases). Germline V gene data show CDR1 as MNHEY and CDR2 as SVGEGT. V was pared by 5 bases and J by 0 bases, with 7 bases between. This CDR3 spans 13 amino acids. The CDR3 DNA reads TGTGCCAGCAGTCAACAGGTGAACACTGAAGCTTTCTTT. The encoded protein is CASSQQVNTEAFF.

This chain connects TRBV3-1 (or the pseudogene TRBV3-2) to TRBJ2-1; 7 bases align to TRBD2. The V and J ends lost 5 bases and 0 bases, in that order; junction bases with no gene match: 7. This CDR3 contains 16 residues. Germline V gene data show CDR1 as LGHDT and CDR2 as YNNKEL (reference sequence). This CDR3 is CASSSRTRSSYNEQFF. As DNA, the CDR3 is TGTGCCAGCAGCTCTAGGACTAGGTCCTCCTACAATGAGCAGTTCTTC.

This clone was observed a handful of times. The chain carries TRBV9 and TRBJ2-1; TRBD1 matches at 7 bases. After removal of 0 bases from V and 7 bases from J, the junction contained 19 bases not matched to a gene. CDR3 size: 19 residues. From germline, CDR1 is SGDLS and CDR2 YYNGEE. The CDR3 DNA reads as TGTGCCAGCAGCGTAGCTACGCATATAGGACAGGTAATGAAGAATGAGCAGTTCTTC. Its protein product is CASSVATHIGQVMKNEQFF.

V and J are TRBV28 and TRBJ1-5; 8 bases map to TRBD1. The CDR3 has 13 residues. The germline V gene has CDR1 MDHEN and CDR2 SYDVKM. With V trimmed by 7 bases and J by 7 bases, 6 bases remained unmatched. The CDR3 DNA follows: TGTGCCAGCACACTGACAGGGGTCCAGCCCCAGCATTTT. Amino acids: CASTLTGVQPQHF.

The J gene is TRBJ2-2, the V gene TRBV5-6; D gene ambiguous. V was shortened by 5 bases and J by 2 bases, with 10 bases between the two germline ends. The germline V gene has CDR1 SGHDT and CDR2 YYEEEE. This CDR3 contains 14 residues. In DNA form, the CDR3 reads TGTGCCAGCAGTTCCGTATTAAACACCGGGGAGCTGTTTTTT. Translation: CASSSVLNTGELFF.

In this sample, this clone turned up once. The chain combines TRBV5-6 with TRBJ2-3; TRBD2 matches 10 bases. CDR3 length: 15 residues. Germline V gene sequence: CDR1 SGHDT, CDR2 YYEEEE. The junction had 10 bases not matched to a gene; V was cut back by 5 bases and J by 7 bases. CDR3 amino acids: CASSYTSGTSHTQYF. The CDR3 DNA sequence: TGTGCCAGCAGTTATACTAGCGGGACCTCTCATACGCAGTATTTT.

The V call is TRBV6-5, the J call TRBJ1-1; 8 nucleotides line up with TRBD1. Per the germline V gene, CDR1 is MNHEY and CDR2 is SVGAGI. The CDR3 is 12 residues long. After removal of 5 bases from V and 4 bases from J, the junction contained 0 bases not matched to a gene. This chain's CDR3 is CASSTGGTEAFF. CDR3 in DNA: TGTGCCAGCAGTACAGGGGGCACTGAAGCTTTCTTT.

This rearrangement joins TRBV3-1 (or the pseudogene TRBV3-2) to TRBJ1-5, with 9 bases matching TRBD1. CDR1 and CDR2 (germline): LGHDT, YNNKEL (reference sequence). With 6 bases clipped from V and 0 bases from J, the junction kept 6 bases outside the gene matches. The CDR3 is 16 residues long. DNA of the CDR3: TGTGCCAGCAGTCGAGGGACAGGGACTAGCAATCAGCCCCAGCATTTT. Translating it yields CASSRGTGTSNQPQHF.

The chain uses TRBV5-5 and TRBJ1-5; 10 positions match TRBD1. Trimming cost V 4 bases and J 1 base; bases outside gene matches: 8. The CDR3 has 17 amino acids. Germline loops: CDR1 SGHKS, CDR2 YYEKEE (reference sequence). CDR3 nucleotide sequence: TGTGCCAGCAGCAGAGCCTTGGGACAGGGGAGCAATCAGCCCCAGCATTTT. Amino acids: CASSRALGQGSNQPQHF.

The J gene is TRBJ2-1, the V gene TRBV14, with 8 bases fitting TRBD2. V lost 1 base to trimming and J lost 4 bases; unmatched junction nucleotides: 3. Germline assignment: CDR1 SGHDN and CDR2 FVKESK. This CDR3 region has 15 residues. Here the CDR3 reads CASSQVPGGYNEQFF. Written as DNA, the CDR3 is TGTGCCAGCAGCCAAGTGCCGGGGGGGTACAATGAGCAGTTCTTC.

The chain combines TRBV27 with TRBJ2-1; maybe TRBD1 (5 bases). The CDR3 is made up of 16 amino acids. V shed 5 bases and J shed 0 bases, with 14 bases lying between them. CDR1 and CDR2 from the germline V gene are MNHEY and SMNVEV (reference sequence). The DNA for the CDR3 is TGTGCCAGCAGTGTAGATAAGGGGTTCTCCTACAATGAGCAGTTCTTC. It translates to CASSVDKGFSYNEQFF.

The J gene is TRBJ2-1, the V gene TRBV9; 8 bases match TRBD2. Per the germline V gene, CDR1 is SGDLS and CDR2 is YYNGEE. Germline trimming cut 4 bases from V and 4 bases from J; bases unmatched to any gene: 7. The CDR3 loop spans 15 amino acids. The DNA for the CDR3 is TGTGCCAGCAGCTTCGACACTAGCGGATACAATGAGCAGTTCTTC. Its translation: CASSFDTSGYNEQFF.

This clone was recorded only once. The rearrangement links TRBV18 to TRBJ2-1, with unresolved D. The length of the CDR3 is 12 residues. Trimming removed 3 bases from V and 4 bases from J, with 4 bases in between. CDR1 and CDR2 from the germline V gene are KGHSH and LQKENI. The CDR3 here is CASSPEYNEQFF. In DNA form, the CDR3 reads TGTGCCAGCTCACCTGAGTACAATGAGCAGTTCTTC.

The V call is TRBV19, the J call TRBJ2-7, with 8 nucleotides matching TRBD1. V trimming: 6 bases; J trimming: 6 bases; junction bases outside the gene matches: 10. There are 14 residues in the CDR3. In germline, CDR1 is LNHDA, CDR2 SQIVND (reference sequence). The CDR3 region is CASRPTGAPGEQYF. The CDR3, as DNA: TGTGCCAGTAGACCGACAGGGGCCCCGGGCGAGCAGTACTTC.

This clone was observed a few times. The chain joins TRBV5-4 to TRBJ2-1, with 12 bases aligning to TRBD2. This CDR3 has 16 residues. Trimming cost V 0 bases and J 2 bases; bases outside gene matches: 0. Germline-derived CDR1 and CDR2 are SGHNT and YYREEE (reference sequence). CDR3 DNA: TGTGCCAGCAGCTTGGGACTAGCGGGGGCCTACAATGAGCAGTTCTTC. It is translated as CASSLGLAGAYNEQFF.

V usage is TRBV14 and J usage is TRBJ2-5; D is ambiguous. Germline CDR1 SGHDN, CDR2 FVKESK. The CDR3 is 14 residues long. The V and J ends lost 0 bases and 1 base respectively, with 6 bases between them. This chain's CDR3 is CASSQDTTQETQYF. Written as DNA, the CDR3 is TGTGCCAGCAGCCAAGACACTACCCAAGAGACCCAGTACTTC.

The rearrangement joins TRBV4-1 to TRBJ2-3; no reliable D call. The CDR3 has 16 residues. The germline V and J ends were trimmed by 0 bases and 0 bases, with 10 bases remaining between them. The germline CDR1 and CDR2 sequences are MGHRA and YSYEKL. CDR3 nucleotide sequence: TGCGCCAGCAGCCAAGAACAAGGCGGTAGCACAGATACGCAGTATTTT. It yields the protein CASSQEQGGSTDTQYF.

The count of this clone is one. V and J are TRBV6-6 and TRBJ2-5; TRBD2 matches at 10 bases. The CDR3 sequence is 15 residues long. V was pared by 5 bases and J by 3 bases, with 6 bases of the junction left unmatched. Germline V gene lookup returns CDR1 MNHNY and CDR2 SVGAGI (reference sequence). The CDR3 region is CASSQSGTSEETQYF. Here the CDR3 DNA reads TGTGCCAGCAGTCAGAGCGGGACTAGCGAAGAGACCCAGTACTTC.

This clone was counted only a few times. The CDR3 is CASSIGPGVAYGYTF. DNA of the CDR3: TGTGCCAGTAGTATTGGGCCAGGGGTGGCCTATGGCTACACCTTC. The chain recombines TRBV19 with TRBJ1-2; a weak D match, TRBD1 (6 bases). V gave up 3 bases and J gave up 4 bases, with 15 bases separating them. The CDR3 spans 15 residues. In germline, CDR1 is LNHDA, CDR2 SQIVND (reference sequence).

The V gene is TRBV7-2, the J gene TRBJ1-5; no reliable D call. The V end lost 1 base, the J end lost 6 bases, and 7 bases lay between the germline ends. This CDR3 is built from 13 residues. The germline gives CDR1 SGHTA, CDR2 FQGNSA. The CDR3 region is CASSLGGSQPQHF. In DNA form, the CDR3 reads TGTGCCAGCAGCTTAGGAGGGTCTCAGCCCCAGCATTTT.

The V and J genes are TRBV3-1 (or the pseudogene TRBV3-2) and TRBJ1-4, with D perhaps matching TRBD1 (6 bases). Germline V CDR1 and CDR2: LGHDT, YNNKEL (reference sequence). Deletions cut 1 base from V and 4 bases from J, with 10 bases between. This CDR3 comprises 15 residues. DNA for the CDR3: TGTGCCAGCAGCCAAGCATCCAGGGGTAATGAAAAACTGTTTTTT. Protein product: CASSQASRGNEKLFF.

The chain has TRBV27 and TRBJ2-7; the D is unclear. The germline V gene has CDR1 MNHEY and CDR2 SMNVEV (reference sequence). This CDR3 contains 15 residues. V was cut by 3 bases and J by 3 bases, with 15 bases left in between. The CDR3 loop is CASSLTAEANYEQYF. As DNA, the CDR3 is TGTGCCAGCAGTTTGACCGCCGAGGCGAACTACGAGCAGTACTTC.

V usage is TRBV11-2 and J usage is TRBJ2-2, with 7 bases fitting TRBD1. The CDR3 has 14 amino acids. J was trimmed by 5 bases and V by 9 bases; bases with no gene match: 9. Germline CDR1 is SGHAT and CDR2 is FQNNGV. CDR3 DNA: TGTGCCAGTACCCCGGGACAGACTACCGGGGAGCTGTTTTTT. Its protein product is CASTPGQTTGELFF.

This clone was seen a handful of times. V and J are TRBV21-1 and TRBJ1-5; the listed D gene, TRBD1, was not tested against the DNA. TRBV21-1 is an annotated pseudogene. This CDR3 contains 14 residues. The DNA of the CDR3 is TGTGCCAGCAGCACAATGGGCCGTAGTCAGCCCCAGCATTTT. It is translated as CASSTMGRSQPQHF.

The V and J genes are TRBV18 and TRBJ2-2; TRBD2 matches at 12 bases. Germline V gene lookup returns CDR1 KGHSH and CDR2 LQKENI. The CDR3 spans 17 residues. The V and J ends lost 2 bases and 7 bases, in that order; junction bases with no gene match: 8. The CDR3 bases are TGTGCCAGCTCACCAGAACTAGCGGGAGGACAAGGCGGGGAGCTGTTTTTT. It encodes CASSPELAGGQGGELFF.